There are a few counts of the clone carrying this T cell receptor beta chain. Antigen unknown. Donor samples were obtained from healthy Caucasian individuals from Russia, aged about 6 to 90. For every donor, a draw yielded around 10 milliliters of peripheral blood. These data come from a study of blood T cells in healthy people across ages. Primers used in a second PCR of roughly 7 to 12 cycles were a sample-barcoded 5' primer and a J-beta primer mix. Each of the cDNA molecules was tagged by a template-switch adaptor with 12 random nucleotides. A single record per CDR3 protein comes from TCRdb applying MiXCR to the 5' RACE reads. The sample lists about 810,000 distinct CDR3 sequences; under 40% were seen once. General study findings and limits: Higher diversity and more naive CD4+ cells were features of long-lived donors, compared to aged donors.

The specimen sequenced was blood. The receptor's source is a man between 18 and 29 years old in good health.

The CDR3 DNA follows: TGTGCCTGGAGTATGCAGATATATAGCACAGATACGCAGTATTTT. It codes for CAWSMQIYSTDTQYF. The rearrangement uses TRBV30 and TRBJ2-3, with unresolved D. Trimming left V 2 bases short and J 0 bases short, with 12 bases between. This CDR3 region has 15 residues. Germline V gene lookup returns CDR1 GTSNPN and CDR2 SVGIG (reference sequence).